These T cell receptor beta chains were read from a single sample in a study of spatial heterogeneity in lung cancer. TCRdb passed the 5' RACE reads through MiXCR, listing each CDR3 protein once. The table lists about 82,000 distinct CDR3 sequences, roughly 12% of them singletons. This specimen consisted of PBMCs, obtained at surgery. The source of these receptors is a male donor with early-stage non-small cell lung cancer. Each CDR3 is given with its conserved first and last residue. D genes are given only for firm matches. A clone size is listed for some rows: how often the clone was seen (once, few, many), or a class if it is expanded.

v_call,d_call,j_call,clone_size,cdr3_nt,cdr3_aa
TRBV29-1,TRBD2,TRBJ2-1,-,TGCAGCGTTGAAAGGGAGCGGGAGGGTGAGCAGTTCTTC,CSVEREREGEQFF
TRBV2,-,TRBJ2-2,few,TGTGCCAGCAGTGAAGCCCAGCGGGCCGGGGAGCTGTTTTTT,CASSEAQRAGELFF
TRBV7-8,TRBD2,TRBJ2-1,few,TGTGCCAGCAGCTTAGGGCGGGAGAGAAATGAGCAGTTCTTC,CASSLGRERNEQFF
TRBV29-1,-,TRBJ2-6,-,TGCAGCGTTGAAAACTCTGGGGCCAACGTCCTGACTTTC,CSVENSGANVLTF
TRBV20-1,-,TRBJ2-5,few,TGCAGTGCTAGGGAGGGTACAGAGACCCAGTACTTC,CSAREGTETQYF
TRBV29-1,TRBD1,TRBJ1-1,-,TGCAGCGTTTCTTCCGGGACAGGGATGGGCACTGAAGCTTTCTTT,CSVSSGTGMGTEAFF
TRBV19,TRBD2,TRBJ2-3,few,TGTGCCAGTAGTAATCTAGCGGGAGGGACAGATACGCAGTATTTT,CASSNLAGGTDTQYF
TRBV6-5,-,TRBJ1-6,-,TGTGTCAGCAGAAGTAACCCGTCGTATCTTAATTCACCCCTCCACTTT,CVSRSNPSYLNSPLHF
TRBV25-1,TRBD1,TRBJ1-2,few,TGTGCCAGTCAACCGGGACAGGGGGCCGGTGGCTACACCTTC,CASQPGQGAGGYTF
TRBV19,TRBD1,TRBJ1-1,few,TGTGCCAGTAGTAGACAGGGGGGGGCCACTGAAGCTTTCTTT,CASSRQGGATEAFF
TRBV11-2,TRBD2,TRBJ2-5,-,TGTGCCAGCAGCCTGACTAGCGGGAATGGACGAGAGACCCAGTACTTC,CASSLTSGNGRETQYF
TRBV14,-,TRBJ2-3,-,TGTGCCAGCAGCCGGGCCCTCACAGATACGCAGTATTTT,CASSRALTDTQYF
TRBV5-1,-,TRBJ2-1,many,TGCGCCAGCAGCTTTACAGGGAGCAATGAGCAGTTCTTC,CASSFTGSNEQFF
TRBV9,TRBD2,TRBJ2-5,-,TGTGCCAGCAGCGTGGCTCTAGCGGGAGGCAGAAGGGGTGAGACCCAGTACTTC,CASSVALAGGRRGETQYF
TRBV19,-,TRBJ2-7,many,TGTGCCAGTAGCCCGGAGAGCTCCTACGAGCAGTACTTC,CASSPESSYEQYF
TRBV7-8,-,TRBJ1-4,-,TGTGCCAGCAGCTTAAGACCGCAAGCTGATGAAAAACTGTTTTTT,CASSLRPQADEKLFF
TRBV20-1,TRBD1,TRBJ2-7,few,TGCAGTGCAGAGACAGGGACAGGGGTGGTCGAGCAGTACTTC,CSAETGTGVVEQYF
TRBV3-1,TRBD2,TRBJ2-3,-,TGTGCCAGCAGCCAAGGGCGGGGGGGAAGCACAGATACGCAGTATTTT,CASSQGRGGSTDTQYF
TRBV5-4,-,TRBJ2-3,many,TGTGCCAGCAGCTTGGCCAGTACCGTCCAGGATACGCAGTATTTT,CASSLASTVQDTQYF
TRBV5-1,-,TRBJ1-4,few,TGCGCCAGCAGCCTTATTGAGAATGAAAAACTGTTTTTT,CASSLIENEKLFF
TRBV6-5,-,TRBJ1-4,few,TGTGCCAGCAGTTACGCGTTCCCCGGCAGGGCAACTAATGAAAAACTGTTTTTT,CASSYAFPGRATNEKLFF
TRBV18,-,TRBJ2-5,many,TGTGCCAGCTCACCACCGGGACTCGGGGACGGAGAGACCCAGTACTTC,CASSPPGLGDGETQYF
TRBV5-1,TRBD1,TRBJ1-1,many,TGCGCCAGCAGCTCGGGACAGGCAAACACTGAAGCTTTCTTT,CASSSGQANTEAFF
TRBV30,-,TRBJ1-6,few,TGTGCCTGGAGTGTACTCTCCCATAATTCACCCCTCCACTTT,CAWSVLSHNSPLHF
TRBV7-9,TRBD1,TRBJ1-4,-,TGTGCCAGCAGCTTAGTGGTGACAGGGAGAGAAAAACTGTTTTTT,CASSLVVTGREKLFF
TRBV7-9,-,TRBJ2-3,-,TGTGCCAGCAGCTTAGGAAGGGCAGATACGCAGTATTTT,CASSLGRADTQYF
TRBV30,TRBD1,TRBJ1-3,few,TGTGCCTGGACTCAGGGGGTGCCCTCTGGAAACACCATATATTTT,CAWTQGVPSGNTIYF
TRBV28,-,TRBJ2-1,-,TGTGCCAGCAGTCCGGGACGTAGGAATGAGCAGTTCTTC,CASSPGRRNEQFF
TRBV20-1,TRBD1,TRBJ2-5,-,TGCAGTGCTACTGGGGGACAGGGAGAGACCCAGTACTTC,CSATGGQGETQYF
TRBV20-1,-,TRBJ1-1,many,TGCAGTGCTACCCTTTTTGGGGGTACGAACACTGAAGCTTTCTTT,CSATLFGGTNTEAFF
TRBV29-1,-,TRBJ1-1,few,TGCAGCGTTGAAGAAGGGGACCTCCAAGCTTTCTTT,CSVEEGDLQAFF
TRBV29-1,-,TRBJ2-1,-,TGCAGCGTTGGAAGTAGCGGTTACAATGAGCAGTTCTTC,CSVGSSGYNEQFF
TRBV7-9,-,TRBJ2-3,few,TGTGCCAGCAGCTTAGGAGGAGGGGTGGATACGCAGTATTTT,CASSLGGGVDTQYF
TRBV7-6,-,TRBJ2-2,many,TGTGCCAGCAGCGGTATGGCGGCCCAGAACACCGGGGAGCTGTTTTTT,CASSGMAAQNTGELFF
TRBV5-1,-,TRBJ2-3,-,TGCGCCAGCAGCCTTCTAGCGGAGGGGGGAGATACGCAGTATTTT,CASSLLAEGGDTQYF
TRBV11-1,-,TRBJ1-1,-,TGTGCCAGCAGCTTAGATAGTTCCATGAACACTGAAGCTTTCTTT,CASSLDSSMNTEAFF
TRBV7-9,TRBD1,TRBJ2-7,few,TGTGCCAGCAGCTCCCCGACAGGGGCCGAGTACGAGCAGTACTTC,CASSSPTGAEYEQYF
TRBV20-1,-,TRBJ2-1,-,TGCAGTGCTAGTACCGGGACTGACAATGGCAATGAGCAGTTCTTC,CSASTGTDNGNEQFF
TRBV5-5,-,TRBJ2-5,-,TGTGCCAGCAGCCCACACCAAGAGACCCAGTACTTC,CASSPHQETQYF
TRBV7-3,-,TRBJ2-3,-,TGTGCCAGCAGCCCAGGGACTGCCCTCCGTGCTCAGTATTTT,CASSPGTALRAQYF
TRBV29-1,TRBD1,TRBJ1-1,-,TGCAGCGTTGAAGGCCGGGACAGGGAAGCAAAAATCCCAAACACTGAAGCTTTCTTT,CSVEGRDREAKIPNTEAFF
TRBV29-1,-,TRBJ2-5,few,TGCAGCCCCCCCGGGGGCTGCGAGACCCAGTACTTC,CSPPGGCETQYF